This T cell receptor (beta chain) emerged from a study of beta chain features in type 1 diabetes. Isolated RNA was reverse transcribed in full, so expressed TCRB transcripts were sequenced. The table came from immunoSEQ multiplex PCR; TCRdb's copy has only in-frame clones and leaves some out. The table lists roughly 120,000 clones, roughly 43% of them singletons. Germline lookup yields CDR1 WSHSY and CDR2 SAAADI. Trimming took 3 bases from V and 1 from J, leaving 12 bases between them. The CDR3 is 15 residues long. Sequenced sample: stem cell memory CD4+ T cells from blood. The receptor was derived from a woman in her late teens or twenties in good health. This chain links TRBV10-2 with TRBJ1-1; a weak D match, TRBD1 (6 bases). The CDR3 DNA reads as TGCGCCAGCAGTGACCCCAGGGGATGGAACACTGAAGCTTTCTTT. It specifies CASSDPRGWNTEAFF.